This TCR beta chain was sequenced during a study of OX40 agonist ivuxolimab in advanced cancers. Study-level background: Prior checkpoint blockade (anti-PD-1, anti-PD-L1 or anti-CTLA-4) was permitted; about 40% had it.

Points from the study as a whole: The antigen specificity of the peripheral T cells (those that were expanded) was not determined. Also present in some nonresponders was a low level of normalized T-cell clonal expansion.

About this clone: What it binds is unknown.

The table came from immunoSEQ multiplex PCR; TCRdb's copy has only in-frame clones and leaves some out. This sample carries tens of thousands of clones, about nine tenths of them seen once, and the ten largest clones take just under 9.5%. The sample consisted of CD4+ or CD8+ T cells sorted from blood, taken in a trial of the OX40 agonist ivuxolimab. The receptor was derived from an adult with an advanced solid tumor such as melanoma, head and neck, liver or kidney cancer.

The CDR3 loop reads CASSWGGSEAFF. DNA for the CDR3: TGTGCCAGCAGCTGGGGAGGCTCTGAAGCTTTCTTT. The genes are TRBV5-6 and TRBJ1-1; D is uncertain. V was shortened by 3 bases and J by 6 bases, with 9 bases between the two germline ends. The CDR3 runs to 12 residues. Germline CDR1 and CDR2: SGHDT and YYEEEE.